Detailed here is one T cell receptor (beta chain). Its antigen is as yet unknown. This record comes from a study of cytomegalovirus exposure and HLA in healthy donors. Both 60 Vbeta primers and 13 Jbeta primers went into the PCR. TCRdb's copy holds only in-frame clones and misses some; the assay was immunoSEQ multiplex PCR. This sample carries 41,000 or so clones, with roughly 6.2% going to the ten biggest clones. From germline, CDR1 is MNHEY and CDR2 SVGAGI. The CDR3 contains 13 residues. V shed 2 bases and J 10 bases; nucleotides not matched to a gene: 6. Broader study findings: In a later analysis, V- and J-gene trimming of beta chains associated with a DCLRE1C missense variant, replicated independently. Analysis was performed later, and it showed HLA-associated TCR beta chains to be more clonally expanded than equally common others. In an earlier analysis, most TCR beta V segments were productive about 90% or about 30% of the time.

The V call is TRBV6-5, the J call TRBJ2-5; 8 nucleotides line up with TRBD1. The sequencing input was PBMCs. The source of this sequence is a man under 40 in good health and CMV-seronegative. The CDR3, as DNA: TGTGCCAGCAGTTACACCAGGGGGCAGAACCAGTACTTC. The encoded protein is CASSYTRGQNQYF.